Following are 18 T cell receptor beta chains from one sample sequenced in a study of cytomegalovirus exposure and HLA in healthy donors. Primers for the PCR totalled 60 Vbeta and 13 Jbeta. The data were produced by immunoSEQ multiplex PCR, yet TCRdb's version contains in-frame clones alone and is incomplete. This sample has about 98,000 clones, with around four fifths found just once. Sequencing used PBMCs. Receptor source: a man in his forties in good health and CMV-seronegative.

The chain employs TRBV6-5 and TRBJ2-3; TRBD2 matches at 14 bases. The CDR3 has 15 amino acids. Germline CDR1 and CDR2: MNHEY and SVGAGI. V shed 5 bases and J 10 bases; nucleotides not matched to a gene: 8. For the CDR3, the DNA is TGTGCCAGCAGTCGGACTAGCGGGGGGACCAACCCGCAGTATTTT. Translation: CASSRTSGGTNPQYF.

The CDR3 sequence is CASSLGTSGGETQYF. CDR3 coding DNA: TGTGCCAGCAGCCTTGGGACTAGCGGGGGAGAGACCCAGTACTTC. V gene TRBV5-4 combines with J gene TRBJ2-5, with TRBD2 matching 14 bases. CDR3 length: 15 amino acids. The V segment lost 4 bases and the J segment 4 bases; nucleotides outside the gene matches: 3. Looked up from germline, CDR1 is SGHNT and CDR2 is YYREEE (reference sequence).

This chain joins TRBV4-1 and TRBJ1-4, with 7 bases lining up with TRBD1. The trim removed 1 base at V and 4 bases at J, leaving 3 bases unmatched. In germline, CDR1 is MGHRA, CDR2 YSYEKL. The CDR3 is 15 amino acids. CDR3 in DNA: TGCGCCAGCAGCCAAGGGGCAGGGGGTAATGAAAAACTGTTTTTT. Translation: CASSQGAGGNEKLFF.

This chain uses TRBV30 with TRBJ1-2; 7 bases align to TRBD1. The V segment lost 3 bases and the J segment 6 bases; nucleotides outside the gene matches: 7. Per the germline V gene, CDR1 is GTSNPN and CDR2 is SVGIG (reference sequence). CDR3 length: 13 amino acids. The CDR3 nucleotides are TGTGCCTGGAGCACAGGGGAAGTAAATGGCTACACCTTC. Protein product: CAWSTGEVNGYTF.

The V and J genes are TRBV11-1 and TRBJ2-5; 8 bases agree with TRBD1. CDR1 and CDR2 (germline): SGHAT, FQDESV (reference sequence). V lost 5 bases, J lost 4 bases, and 9 bases stayed unmatched. The CDR3 is 15 residues long. CDR3 residues: CASSRRRGLAETQYF. The CDR3 DNA reads TGTGCCAGCAGCAGACGCAGGGGGCTAGCAGAGACCCAGTACTTC.

The chain has TRBV18 and TRBJ1-5, with TRBD1 matching over 8 bases. Per germline, CDR1 KGHSH and CDR2 LQKENI. V shed 4 bases, J shed 15 bases, and the junction held 8 bases outside the gene matches. The CDR3 consists of 12 residues. The CDR3 region has the DNA TGTGCCAGCTCACGCGAGGACAGGGCCTTGCATTTT. Translating gives CASSREDRALHF.

V gene TRBV7-2 combines with J gene TRBJ2-5; D remains ambiguous. The CDR3 loop spans 11 amino acids. Germline-derived CDR1 and CDR2 are SGHTA and FQGNSA. V was pared by 1 base and J by 10 bases, with 7 bases between. CDR3 region: CASSLDWSQYF. In DNA, the CDR3 is TGTGCCAGCAGCTTAGATTGGAGCCAGTACTTC.

This clone was seen only once. The chain carries TRBV9 and TRBJ1-1, with 10 bases aligning to TRBD1. Germline V gene lookup returns CDR1 SGDLS and CDR2 YYNGEE. J gave up 6 bases and V 1 base, and 3 bases lay outside the gene matches. The CDR3 spans 14 residues. CDR3 nucleotides: TGTGCCAGCAGCGTACGGGACAGGGGATCTGAAGCTTTCTTT. Amino acids: CASSVRDRGSEAFF.

V and J are TRBV7-9 and TRBJ2-5; 7 bases line up with TRBD2. The CDR3 loop spans 15 amino acids. Germline V gives CDR1 SEHNR, CDR2 FQNEAQ (reference sequence). V was pared by 2 bases and J by 3 bases, with 6 bases of the junction left unmatched. CDR3 sequence reads: CASSLPGGGKETQYF. CDR3 bases: TGTGCCAGCAGCTTACCGGGAGGAGGGAAAGAGACCCAGTACTTC.

The genes are TRBV9 and TRBJ2-2; a possible D gene is TRBD2 (6 bases). CDR1 is SGDLS and CDR2 is YYNGEE in the germline V gene. This CDR3 has 14 residues. The V and J ends lost 6 bases and 1 base respectively, with 10 bases between them. CDR3 protein: CASTLGGNTGELFF. DNA of the CDR3: TGTGCCAGCACGCTGGGAGGGAACACCGGGGAGCTGTTTTTT.

The rearrangement joins TRBV7-6 to TRBJ2-7; the D gene is possibly TRBD1 (5 bases). CDR3 length: 14 residues. The ends were cut back, 5 bases at V and 6 bases at J, with 17 bases in the middle. CDR1 and CDR2 (germline): SGHVS, FNYEAQ. The CDR3 DNA is TGTGCCAGCAGCGCCTATCAGGGTCGGCGCGAGCAGTACTTC. Its translation: CASSAYQGRREQYF.

The chain employs TRBV7-2 and TRBJ2-1, with D possibly matching TRBD2 (5 bases). This CDR3 is 13 amino acids long. V was cut by 0 bases and J by 8 bases, with 8 bases left in between. Looked up from germline, CDR1 is SGHTA and CDR2 is FQGNSA. CDR3 loop: CASSLANGDEQFF. CDR3 in DNA: TGTGCCAGCAGCTTAGCGAACGGGGATGAGCAGTTCTTC.

Here the CDR3 DNA reads TGCGCCAGCAGTTTACAGGGCCCCAATTCACCCCTCCACTTT. It specifies CASSLQGPNSPLHF. This sequence joins TRBV4-1 and TRBJ1-6, with a weak D call TRBD1 (6 bases). CDR1 is MGHRA, CDR2 YSYEKL, per germline. This CDR3 has 14 residues. V lost 6 bases and J lost 7, with 13 bases in between.

This clone was recorded only once. V gene TRBV4-1 combines with J gene TRBJ2-5; tentative D call: TRBD2 (6 bases). In germline, CDR1 is MGHRA, CDR2 YSYEKL. The CDR3 covers 16 residues. V gave up 0 bases and J gave up 1 base, with 12 bases separating them. The CDR3 loop is CASSQDHGGIQETQYF. The DNA for the CDR3 is TGCGCCAGCAGCCAAGATCATGGAGGGATCCAAGAGACCCAGTACTTC.

This sequence joins TRBV6-5 and TRBJ2-7, with D perhaps matching TRBD1 (6 bases). From germline, CDR1 is MNHEY and CDR2 SVGAGI. The CDR3 runs to 13 residues. Deletions cut 9 bases from V and 0 bases from J, with 12 bases between. The CDR3 protein is CARARTVSYEQYF. For the CDR3, the DNA is TGTGCCAGGGCCCGGACAGTCTCCTACGAGCAGTACTTC.

Only one count was recorded for this clone. V usage is TRBV7-2 and J usage is TRBJ1-5; possibly TRBD1 for D (6 bases). Deletions cut 4 bases from V and 3 bases from J, with 19 bases between. The CDR3 totals 17 residues. Looked up from germline, CDR1 is SGHTA and CDR2 is FQGNSA. CDR3 protein: CASSSSGGTRYNQPQHF. CDR3 in DNA: TGTGCCAGCAGCTCCAGCGGTGGGACAAGGTACAATCAGCCCCAGCATTTT.

The sample holds one count of this clone. The chain employs TRBV6-1 and TRBJ2-5; 8 positions agree with TRBD2. Germline V lookup: CDR1 MNHNS, CDR2 SASEGT. V gave up 2 bases and J gave up 0 bases; unmatched junction bases: 2. The CDR3 sequence is 15 residues long. CDR3 in DNA: TGTGCCAGCAGTGAAAACGGGGGGGACCAAGAGACCCAGTACTTC. This sequence encodes CASSENGGDQETQYF.

CDR3 coding DNA: TGTGCCAGCAGTCTCCGATGGCAGGGCAGAAACCAGCCCCAGCATTTT. Residues: CASSLRWQGRNQPQHF. The chain links TRBV28 to TRBJ1-5; a possible D gene is TRBD1 (5 bases). CDR1 is MDHEN and CDR2 is SYDVKM in the germline V gene. The CDR3 is 16 residues long. Trimming removed 5 bases at V and 7 bases at J, with 21 bases between.